This TCR beta chain was sequenced during a study of T cell responses to AZD1222 COVID-19 vaccine. Study-level results: Reports say nearly half of spike-specific TCRs go after unmutated variant regions.

J gave up 7 bases and V 10 bases, and 9 bases lay outside the gene matches. The CDR3 contains 13 residues. With regard to this clone: The antigen remains unidentified.

Only in-frame clones appear in the TCRdb table, and some are missing; sequencing was by immunoSEQ multiplex PCR. The table records approximately 140,000 clones, roughly 90% of them present only once. This TCR was sampled from an adult in good health. The rearrangement links TRBV12-3 or TRBV12-4 to TRBJ2-2, with TRBD1 matching over 7 bases. The source material was peripheral blood, sampled on day 0 of AZD1222 vaccination. The CDR3 DNA is TGTGCCACCCACACAACAGGGGTCGGGGAGCTGTTTTTT. It codes for CATHTTGVGELFF.